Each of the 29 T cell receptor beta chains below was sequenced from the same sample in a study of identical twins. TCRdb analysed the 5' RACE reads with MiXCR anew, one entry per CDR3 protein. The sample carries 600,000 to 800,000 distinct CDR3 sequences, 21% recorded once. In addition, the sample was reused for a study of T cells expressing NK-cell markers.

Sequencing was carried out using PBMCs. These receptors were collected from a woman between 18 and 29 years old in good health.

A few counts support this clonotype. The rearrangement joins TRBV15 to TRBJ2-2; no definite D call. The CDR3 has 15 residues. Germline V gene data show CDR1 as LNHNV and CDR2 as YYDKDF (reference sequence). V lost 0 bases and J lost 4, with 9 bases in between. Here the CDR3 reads CATSRDRQITGELFF. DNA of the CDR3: TGTGCCACCAGCAGAGATCGGCAGATCACCGGGGAGCTGTTTTTT.

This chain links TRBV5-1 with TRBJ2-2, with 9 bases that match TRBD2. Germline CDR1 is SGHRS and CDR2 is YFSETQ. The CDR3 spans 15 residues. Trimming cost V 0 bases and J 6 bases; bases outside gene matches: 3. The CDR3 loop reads CASSLALAGSGELFF. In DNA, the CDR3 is TGCGCCAGCAGCTTGGCGCTAGCGGGGTCCGGGGAGCTGTTTTTT.

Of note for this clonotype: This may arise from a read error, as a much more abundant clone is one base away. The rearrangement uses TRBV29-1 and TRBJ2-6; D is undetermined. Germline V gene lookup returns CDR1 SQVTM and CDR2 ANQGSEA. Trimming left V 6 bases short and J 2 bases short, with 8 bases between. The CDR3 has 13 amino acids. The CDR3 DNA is TGCAGCGTGACAAGGACTGGGGCCAACGTCCTGACTTTC. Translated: CSVTRTGANVLTF.

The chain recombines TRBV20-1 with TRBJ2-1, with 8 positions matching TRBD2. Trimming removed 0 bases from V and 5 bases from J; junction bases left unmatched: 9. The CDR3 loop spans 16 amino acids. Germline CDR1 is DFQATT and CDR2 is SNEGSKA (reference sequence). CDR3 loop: CSARDSGGGRNNEQFF. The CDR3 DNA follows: TGCAGTGCTAGAGACTCCGGCGGGGGGAGAAACAATGAGCAGTTCTTC.

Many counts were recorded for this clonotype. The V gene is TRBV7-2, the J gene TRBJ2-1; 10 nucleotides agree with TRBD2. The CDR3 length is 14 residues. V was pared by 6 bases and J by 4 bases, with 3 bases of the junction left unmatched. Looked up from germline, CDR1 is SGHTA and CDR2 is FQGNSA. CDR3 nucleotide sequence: TGTGCCAGCAGGAGACTAGCGGGTTACAATGAGCAGTTCTTC. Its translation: CASRRLAGYNEQFF.

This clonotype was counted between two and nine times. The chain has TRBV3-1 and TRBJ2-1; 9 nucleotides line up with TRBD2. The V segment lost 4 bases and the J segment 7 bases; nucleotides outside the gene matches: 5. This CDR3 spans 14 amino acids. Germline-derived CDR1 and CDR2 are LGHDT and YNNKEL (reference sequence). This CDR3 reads CASSRSGSKNEQFF. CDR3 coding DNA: TGTGCCAGCAGCCGTAGCGGGAGTAAGAATGAGCAGTTCTTC.

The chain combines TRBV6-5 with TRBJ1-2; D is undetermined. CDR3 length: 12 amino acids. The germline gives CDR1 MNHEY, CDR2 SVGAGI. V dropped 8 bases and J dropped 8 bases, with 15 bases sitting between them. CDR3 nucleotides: TGTGCCAGCTCAGGTCTTGGGGAGGGCTACACCTTC. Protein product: CASSGLGEGYTF.

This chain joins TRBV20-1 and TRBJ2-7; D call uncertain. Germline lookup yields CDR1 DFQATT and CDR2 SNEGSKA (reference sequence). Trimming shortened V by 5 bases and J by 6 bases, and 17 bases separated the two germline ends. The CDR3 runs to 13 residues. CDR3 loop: CSAPEGLVGEQYF. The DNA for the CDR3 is TGCAGTGCTCCCGAAGGGTTGGTGGGCGAGCAGTACTTC.

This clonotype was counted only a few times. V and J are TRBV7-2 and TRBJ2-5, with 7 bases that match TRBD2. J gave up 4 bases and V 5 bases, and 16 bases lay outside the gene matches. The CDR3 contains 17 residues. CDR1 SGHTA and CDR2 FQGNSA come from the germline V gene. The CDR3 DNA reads TGTGCCAGCAGCCGCGGATCTAGCGGACAAGGGAGAGAGACCCAGTACTTC. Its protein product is CASSRGSSGQGRETQYF.

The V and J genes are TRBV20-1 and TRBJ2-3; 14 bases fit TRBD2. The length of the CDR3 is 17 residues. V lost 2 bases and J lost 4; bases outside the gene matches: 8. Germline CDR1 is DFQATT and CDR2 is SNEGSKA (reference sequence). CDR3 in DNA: TGCAGTGCTAGAATGACTAGCGGGAGGGCCAGAGCAGATACGCAGTATTTT. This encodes CSARMTSGRARADTQYF.

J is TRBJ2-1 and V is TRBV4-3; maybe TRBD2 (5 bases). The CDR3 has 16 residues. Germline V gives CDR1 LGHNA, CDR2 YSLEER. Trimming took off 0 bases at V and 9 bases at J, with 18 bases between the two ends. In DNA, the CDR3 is TGCGCCAGCAGCCAAGATCGGGATCGCCCACTGGTTGAGCAGTTCTTC. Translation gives CASSQDRDRPLVEQFF.

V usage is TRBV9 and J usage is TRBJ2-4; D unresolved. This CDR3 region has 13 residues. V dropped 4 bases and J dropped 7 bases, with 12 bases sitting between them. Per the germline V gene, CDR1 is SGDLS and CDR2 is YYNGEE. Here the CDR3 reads CASSPPVSNIQYF. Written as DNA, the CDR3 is TGTGCCAGCAGCCCCCCTGTCTCGAACATTCAGTACTTC.

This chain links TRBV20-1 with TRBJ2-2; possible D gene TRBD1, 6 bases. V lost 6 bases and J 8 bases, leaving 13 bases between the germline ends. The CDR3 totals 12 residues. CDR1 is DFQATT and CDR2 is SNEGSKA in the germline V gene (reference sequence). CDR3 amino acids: CSAREGGGELFF. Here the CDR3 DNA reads TGCAGTGCCCGGGAAGGGGGTGGGGAGCTGTTTTTT.

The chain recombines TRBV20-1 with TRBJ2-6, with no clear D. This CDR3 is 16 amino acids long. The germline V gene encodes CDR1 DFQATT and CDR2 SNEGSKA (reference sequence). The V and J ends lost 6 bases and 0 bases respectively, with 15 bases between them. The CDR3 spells CSALNRGLSGANVLTF. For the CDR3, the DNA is TGCAGTGCCTTAAACAGAGGCCTCTCTGGGGCCAACGTCCTGACTTTC.

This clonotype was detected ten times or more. DNA for the CDR3: TGTGCCAGCAGCCCCTGGCGAAGGGAGAGCACAGATACGCAGTATTTT. Amino acids: CASSPWRRESTDTQYF. The rearrangement uses TRBV12-3 or TRBV12-4 and TRBJ2-3; maybe TRBD2 (5 bases). CDR3 size: 16 residues. Trimming stripped 6 bases from V and 0 bases from J, with 16 bases between.

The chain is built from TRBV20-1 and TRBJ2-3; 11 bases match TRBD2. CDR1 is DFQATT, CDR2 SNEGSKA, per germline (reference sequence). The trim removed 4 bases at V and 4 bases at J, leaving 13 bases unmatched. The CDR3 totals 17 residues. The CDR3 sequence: CSATLITSGSSSDTQYF. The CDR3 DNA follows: TGCAGTGCTACACTTATCACTAGCGGGAGTAGCTCAGATACGCAGTATTTT.

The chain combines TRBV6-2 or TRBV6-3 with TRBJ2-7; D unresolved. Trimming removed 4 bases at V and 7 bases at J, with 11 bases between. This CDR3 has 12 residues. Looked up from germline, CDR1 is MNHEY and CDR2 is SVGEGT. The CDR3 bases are TGTGCCAGCAGTTCCGTGCTCTGGGAGCAGTACTTC. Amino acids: CASSSVLWEQYF.

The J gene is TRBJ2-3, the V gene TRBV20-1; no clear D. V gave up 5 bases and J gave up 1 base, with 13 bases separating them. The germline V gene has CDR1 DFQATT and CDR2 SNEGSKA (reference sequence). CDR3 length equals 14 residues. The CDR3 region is CSAQTRSGTDTQYF. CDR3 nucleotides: TGCAGTGCTCAGACAAGGTCGGGCACAGATACGCAGTATTTT.

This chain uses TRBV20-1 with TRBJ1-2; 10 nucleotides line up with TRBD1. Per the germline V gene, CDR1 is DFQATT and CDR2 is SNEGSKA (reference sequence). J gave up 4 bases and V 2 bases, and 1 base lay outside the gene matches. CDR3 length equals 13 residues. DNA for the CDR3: TGCAGTGCTAGACGGGACAGGGGCTATGGCTACACCTTC. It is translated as CSARRDRGYGYTF.

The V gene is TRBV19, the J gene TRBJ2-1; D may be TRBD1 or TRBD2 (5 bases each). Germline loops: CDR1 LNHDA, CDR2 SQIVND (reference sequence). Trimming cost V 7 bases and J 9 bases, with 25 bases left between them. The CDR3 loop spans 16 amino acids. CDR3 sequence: CASKLGLERFGVEQFF. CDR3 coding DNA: TGTGCCAGTAAGTTGGGGCTCGAGCGGTTTGGCGTTGAGCAGTTCTTC.

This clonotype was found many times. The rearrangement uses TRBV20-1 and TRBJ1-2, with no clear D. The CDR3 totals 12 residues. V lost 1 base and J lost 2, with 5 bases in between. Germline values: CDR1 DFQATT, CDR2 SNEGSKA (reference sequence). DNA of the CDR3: TGCAGTGCTAGAGCGCCGAACTATGGCTACACCTTC. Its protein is CSARAPNYGYTF.

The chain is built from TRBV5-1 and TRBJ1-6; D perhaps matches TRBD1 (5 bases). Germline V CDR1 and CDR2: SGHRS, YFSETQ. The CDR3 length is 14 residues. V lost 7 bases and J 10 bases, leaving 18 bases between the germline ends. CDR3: CASRGIWSRSPLHF. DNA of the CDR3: TGCGCCAGCCGGGGCATTTGGTCGAGGTCACCCCTCCACTTT.

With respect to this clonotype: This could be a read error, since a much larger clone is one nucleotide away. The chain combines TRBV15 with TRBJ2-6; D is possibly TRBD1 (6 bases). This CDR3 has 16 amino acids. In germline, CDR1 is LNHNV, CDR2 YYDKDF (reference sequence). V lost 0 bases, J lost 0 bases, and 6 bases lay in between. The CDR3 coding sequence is TGTGCCACCAGCAGAGACAGGGGCTCTGGGGCCAACGTCCTGACTTTC. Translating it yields CATSRDRGSGANVLTF. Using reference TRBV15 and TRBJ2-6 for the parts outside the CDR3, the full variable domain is DAMVIQNPRYQVTQFGKPVTLSCSQTLNHNVMYWYQQKSSQAPKLLFHYYDKDFNNEADTPDNFQSRRPNTSFCFLDIRSPGLGDTAMYLCATSRDRGSGANVLTFGAGSRLTVL.

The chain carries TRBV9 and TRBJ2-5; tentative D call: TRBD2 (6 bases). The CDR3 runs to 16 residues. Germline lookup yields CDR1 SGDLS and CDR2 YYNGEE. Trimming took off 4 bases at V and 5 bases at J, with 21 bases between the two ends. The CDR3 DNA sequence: TGTGCCAGCAGCCGGAATGGAGGGGTACCGGGGGAGACCCAGTACTTC. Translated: CASSRNGGVPGETQYF. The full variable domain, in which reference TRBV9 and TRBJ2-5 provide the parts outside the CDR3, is DSGVTQTPKHLITATGQRVTLRCSPRSGDLSVYWYQQSLDQGLQFLIQYYNGEERAKGNILERFSAQQFPDLHSELNLSSLELGDSALYFCASSRNGGVPGETQYFGPGTRLLVL.

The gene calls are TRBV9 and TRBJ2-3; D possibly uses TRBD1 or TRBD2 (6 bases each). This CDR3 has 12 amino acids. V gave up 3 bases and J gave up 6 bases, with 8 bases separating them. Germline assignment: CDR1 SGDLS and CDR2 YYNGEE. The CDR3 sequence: CASSGGGDTQYF. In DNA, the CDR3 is TGTGCCAGCAGCGGAGGGGGGGATACGCAGTATTTT.

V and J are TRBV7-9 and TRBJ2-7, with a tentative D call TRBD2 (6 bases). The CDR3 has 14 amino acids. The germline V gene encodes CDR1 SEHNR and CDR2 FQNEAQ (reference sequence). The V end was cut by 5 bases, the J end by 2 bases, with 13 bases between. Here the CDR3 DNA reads TGTGCCAGCAGCCGCTCGGGAGCAGCCTACGAGCAGTACTTC. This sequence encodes CASSRSGAAYEQYF.

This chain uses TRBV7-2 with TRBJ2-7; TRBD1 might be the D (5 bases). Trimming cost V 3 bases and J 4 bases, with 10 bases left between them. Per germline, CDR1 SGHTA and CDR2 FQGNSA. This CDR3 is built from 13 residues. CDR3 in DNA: TGTGCCAGCAGCTTGGGCAGGGAATACGAGCAGTACTTC. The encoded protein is CASSLGREYEQYF. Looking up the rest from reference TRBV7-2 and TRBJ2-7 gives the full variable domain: GAGVSQSPSNKVTEKGKDVELRCDPISGHTALYWYRQSLGQGLEFLIYFQGNSAPDKSGLPSDRFSAERTGGSVSTLTIQRTQQEDSAVYLCASSLGREYEQYFGPGTRLTVT.

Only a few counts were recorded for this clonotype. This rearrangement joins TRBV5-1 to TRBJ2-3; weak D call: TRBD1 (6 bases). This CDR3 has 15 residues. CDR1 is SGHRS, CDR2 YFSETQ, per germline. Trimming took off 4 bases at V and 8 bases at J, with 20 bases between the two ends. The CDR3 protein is CASSQIDRSQGTQYF. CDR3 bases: TGCGCCAGCAGCCAAATTGACAGGTCTCAGGGTACGCAGTATTTT.

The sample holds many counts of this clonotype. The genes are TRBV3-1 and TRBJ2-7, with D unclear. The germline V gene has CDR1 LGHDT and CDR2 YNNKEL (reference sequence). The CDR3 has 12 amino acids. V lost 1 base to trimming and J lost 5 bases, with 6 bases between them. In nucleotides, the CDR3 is TGTGCCAGCAGCCAAGTCATAAACGAGCAGTACTTC. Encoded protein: CASSQVINEQYF.